This T cell receptor beta chain was recovered during a study of regulatory T cells in long-lasting Graves disease (dated by TCRdb to 2020 to 2023). The study in broad terms: Patients with newly diagnosed Graves' disease had been on antithyroid drugs for under 3 months. This study used TCR sequencing and RNA sequencing of peripheral blood to compare persistent Graves' disease patients against newly diagnosed Graves' disease patients. The study took place in China and was registered as a clinical trial. TCR sequencing covered 13 persistent and roughly 20 newly diagnosed Graves' disease patients, about 35 samples in total.

The protocol used for the library was multiplex PCR. Sequencer: Illumina HiSeq 4000. To build TCR beta libraries, CDR3 regions were amplified by Arm-PCR using iRepertoire HTBI primers. Before sequencing, the PCR products went through gel purification. The study's own analysis went as follows. A total of fewer than 70 TRBV and 14 TRBJ segments were identified across samples and were used for gene usage analysis of CDR3 amino acid clonotypes. COPE and FqMerger were used to merge the filtered high-quality paired reads into contigs. Contigs were aligned with BLAST to IMGT TRBV, TRBD and TRBJ reference genes, and CDR3 was defined per IMGT. Highly expanded clones were defined as clonotypes with a frequency above 0.1%. Shannon entropy was used to measure repertoire diversity, and the Gini coefficient was used to measure V-J evenness. A clonotype was considered public if more than one individual shared it. TCRdb applied fastp at Q25 and MiXCR to the public reads, then kept only in-frame beta chains. Rows merge per CDR3 protein into single entries with the most common DNA and genes. TCRdb's processing, not the authors' own work, is the source of the V and J calls. This sample is represented by hundreds of thousands of distinct CDR3 sequences; about 11% of them were singletons. The top ten hold about 8.9% of the sample.

The time point tag for this specimen amounts to: newly diagnosed GD, antithyroid drugs for less than 3 months. RNA was extracted from PBMCs in TRIzol for both TCR sequencing and RNA sequencing. Graves' disease was diagnosed according to American Thyroid Association guidelines. The patients came from an endocrinology department in Xi'an, China. Each patient gave about 8.1 milliliters of peripheral blood, collected in an EDTA anticoagulant tube. PBMCs were isolated by Ficoll Paque Plus density gradient separation without further T cell sorting. An Agilent 2100 Bioanalyzer and agarose gel were used to check RNA quality, while a NanoDrop 2000 measured RNA concentration. This clonotype was seen repeatedly, ten times or more. Its antigen is not yet known. Qualities for individual bases were not recorded, and no much larger clone is one base off. What the work shows at the level of the full study, not this receptor alone: As a limitation, the authors acknowledged that the small sample size may reduce accuracy. Only the TCR beta chain was sequenced and analyzed. Lower TCR Shannon entropy and fewer highly expanded clones were observed in persistent Graves' disease patients than in newly diagnosed patients, which suggested clonal expansion. Only peripheral blood was studied, because thyroid tissue, the primary lesion, was inaccessible. A larger number of public clonotypes was shared among persistent patients (approximately 3,000) than among newly diagnosed patients (around 870). TRBV28, TRBJ1-2 and TRBJ2-5 were preferentially used in persistent disease, while TRBV20-1 and TRBJ2-1 were favored in newly diagnosed disease.

Based on the germline V gene, the CDR1 and CDR2 sequences are KGHSH and LQKENI. V is clipped by 6 bases and J by 7 bases, and the sequence between their germline boundaries is 13 bases long. The CDR3, cysteine through phenylalanine, is 14 amino acids long. Only CDR3 DNA remains: 42 bases, in frame from the first base. The same data also went into a second study, on T cells in Graves' hyperthyroidism and ophthalmopathy. The second paper states: A patient counted as having stable Graves' hyperthyroidism if no progression to ophthalmopathy occurred over 18 months of follow-up. The hyperthyroidism patients were between 18 and 65 years old and newly diagnosed, with a disease duration of less than 2 months. Any patient with an uncontrolled infection, another autoimmune disease, pregnancy or lactation was excluded. Diagnoses were established on the basis of clinical symptoms, serum thyroxine and TRAb, thyroid ultrasound, and orbital computed tomography. For the first round of RT-PCR on the TCR CDR3, the HTBI primer set was used together with the Qiagen OneStep RT-PCR kit. Most expanded thyroid clonotypes (frequency above 0.001) were also detected in blood, a finding suggesting that blood repertoires may reflect thyroid immune responses. A model built on a 13 V-J signature distinguished ophthalmopathy from stable hyperthyroidism, reaching approximately 89% sensitivity and approximately 81% specificity in cross-validation and 80%/75% in testing. During validation, the model predicted progression to ophthalmopathy a median of around six months ahead of onset, with around 65% sensitivity and around 72% specificity. TCR V-J signatures able to tell the groups apart were searched for in a discovery cohort of around 95 patients, of whom roughly 42 had Graves' ophthalmopathy and some 60 had stable Graves' hyperthyroidism. An independent validation cohort of 18 to 20 hyperthyroidism patients and approximately 17 patients who later progressed to ophthalmopathy tested prospective prediction of ophthalmopathy. The roughly 100 discovery patients were divided at random into training and test sets in a 7:3 ratio. In addition, the study compared T-cell repertoires in thyroid tissue and in blood from roughly 6 Graves' hyperthyroidism patients. After blood sampling, hyperthyroidism patients were treated with methimazole at a starting dose of 30 mg daily, and ophthalmopathy patients were treated with high-dose intravenous methylprednisolone. Libraries were constructed in a second round of multiplex PCR, after which size selection and purification were carried out. Libraries were sequenced paired-end with 100 bp reads on an Illumina HiSeq2000. SOAPnuke was used to process the raw data, throwing out any read that contained adapters or uncalled bases, had a mean Phred below 15, or lacked an exact constant-primer or identifier match. COPE v1.2.5 was used to merge high-quality paired reads, and clonotypes were defined as unique nucleotide sequences. MiTCR v1.1 was used to align the clonotypes against IMGT TRBV, TRBD and TRBJ reference segments. Only V-J combinations with frequency above 0.0001, covering about 99% of repertoires, were analysed. The TCS score was defined as F50 (clonal expansion) divided by E x V (chaos), with BLOSUM62-based TCRdist calculated between CDR3 peptides within each V-J. Welch's t-statistics and random forest reduced approximately 520 V-J features to 13, which were used in a naive Bayes classifier (R e1071). Sample size was not statistically predetermined, and blinding of investigators to group allocation was not performed. The paper reports TCR Vbeta CDR3 sequencing of 140 or so peripheral blood samples: some 41 ophthalmopathy, under 80 hyperthyroidism and approximately 17 progressor patients.

Sequencing was performed on peripheral blood mononuclear cells (PBMCs), taken at new diagnosis, from a patient treated with antithyroid drugs. This sequence originates from a woman in her twenties or thirties with Graves disease. Donor details come from another sample of the same person, matched by shared clones. The chain joins TRBV18 to TRBJ1-6; TRBD1 might be the D gene, on 5 matching bases. The CDR3 protein is CASSRDRENSPLHF. The sequenced DNA is TGTGCCAGCTCTCGGGACCGCGAAAATTCACCCCTCCACTTT.